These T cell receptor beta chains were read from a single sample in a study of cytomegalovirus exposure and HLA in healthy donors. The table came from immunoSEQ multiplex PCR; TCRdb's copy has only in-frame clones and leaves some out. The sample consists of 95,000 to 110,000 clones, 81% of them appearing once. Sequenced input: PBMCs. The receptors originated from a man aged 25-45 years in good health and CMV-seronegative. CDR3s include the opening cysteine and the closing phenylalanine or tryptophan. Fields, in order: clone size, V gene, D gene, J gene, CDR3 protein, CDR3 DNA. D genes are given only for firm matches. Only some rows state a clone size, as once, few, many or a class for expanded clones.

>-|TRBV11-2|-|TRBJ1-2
CASSFRQRRSNYGYTF
TGTGCCAGCAGCTTCCGACAGAGGAGATCTAACTATGGCTACACCTTC
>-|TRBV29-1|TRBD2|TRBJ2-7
CSVEAVAGVGLTYEQYF
TGCAGCGTTGAAGCGGTAGCGGGGGTCGGCCTCACCTACGAGCAGTACTTC
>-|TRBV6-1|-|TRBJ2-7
CASSEYRASPYEQYF
TGTGCCAGCAGTGAATACAGGGCTTCGCCCTACGAGCAGTACTTC
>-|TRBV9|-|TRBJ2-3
CASSSSSVTLTDTQYF
TGTGCCAGCAGCAGTTCTAGCGTCACGCTCACAGATACGCAGTATTTT
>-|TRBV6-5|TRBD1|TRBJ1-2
CASSTGDTYGYTF
TGTGCCAGCAGTACAGGGGACACCTATGGCTACACCTTC
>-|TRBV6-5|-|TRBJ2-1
CASGGDSSSYNEQFF
TGTGCCAGCGGGGGCGACTCATCTTCCTACAATGAGCAGTTCTTC
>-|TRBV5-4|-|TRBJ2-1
CASSAGRPYNEQFF
TGTGCCAGCAGCGCGGGACGCCCCTACAATGAGCAGTTCTTC
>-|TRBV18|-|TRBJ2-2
CASSRPRGINTGELFF
TGTGCCAGCTCCCGCCCGAGGGGGATCAACACCGGGGAGCTGTTTTTT
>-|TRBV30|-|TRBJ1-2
CAWRDNYYGYTF
TGTGCCTGGCGGGACAACTACTATGGCTACACCTTC
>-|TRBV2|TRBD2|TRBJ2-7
CASYRAGRSIEQYF
TGTGCCAGCTACCGAGCCGGGAGGTCCATCGAGCAGTACTTC
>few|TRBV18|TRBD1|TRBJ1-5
CASSGRDRNDQPQHF
TGTGCCAGCTCAGGCCGGGACAGGAACGATCAGCCCCAGCATTTT
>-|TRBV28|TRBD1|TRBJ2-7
CASNLSGTGRYEQYF
TGTGCCAGCAACCTATCCGGGACAGGACGCTACGAGCAGTACTTC
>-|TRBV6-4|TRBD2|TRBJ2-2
CASSDSVGLHTGELFF
TGTGCCAGCAGTGACTCCGTGGGACTACACACCGGGGAGCTGTTTTTT
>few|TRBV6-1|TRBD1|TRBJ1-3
CASSDLAGTAYF
TGTGCCAGCAGTGACCTAGCCGGGACAGCCTATTTT
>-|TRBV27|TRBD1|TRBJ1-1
CASSLGDRVGEAFF
TGTGCCAGCAGTTTAGGGGACAGGGTAGGTGAAGCTTTCTTT
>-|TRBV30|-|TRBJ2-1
CAWRNPGASRTDEQFF
TGTGCCTGGAGGAACCCAGGGGCTAGCCGCACGGATGAGCAGTTCTTC
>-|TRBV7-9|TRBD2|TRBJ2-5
CASHSSGTRETQYF
TGTGCCAGCCATTCTAGCGGGACCCGCGAGACCCAGTACTTC
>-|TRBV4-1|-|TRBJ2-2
CASTHGQGTNTGELFF
TGCGCCAGCACCCACGGGCAGGGTACGAACACCGGGGAGCTGTTTTTT
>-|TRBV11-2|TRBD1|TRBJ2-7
CASSSIRTGEDEQYF
TGTGCCAGCAGCTCAATTAGGACAGGGGAAGACGAGCAGTACTTC
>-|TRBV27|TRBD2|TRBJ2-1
CASGIAGPINEQFF
TGTGCCAGCGGGATAGCGGGCCCGATTAATGAGCAGTTCTTC
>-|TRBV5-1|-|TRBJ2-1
CASSSGQYNEQFF
TGCGCCAGCAGCAGCGGACAGTACAATGAGCAGTTCTTC
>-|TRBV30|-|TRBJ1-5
CAWSGGGGQPQHF
TGTGCCTGGAGTGGGGGAGGGGGACAGCCCCAGCATTTT
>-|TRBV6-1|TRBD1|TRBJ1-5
CASIKGAEKNQPQHF
TGTGCCAGTATTAAGGGGGCGGAAAAAAATCAGCCCCAGCATTTT
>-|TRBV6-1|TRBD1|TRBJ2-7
CASSEVGTGVYEQYF
TGTGCCAGCAGTGAAGTTGGGACAGGAGTCTACGAGCAGTACTTC
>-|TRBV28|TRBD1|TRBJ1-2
CASSLPGGRGYTF
TGTGCCAGCAGTTTACCAGGGGGTAGAGGCTACACCTTC
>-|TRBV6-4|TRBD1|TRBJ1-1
CASSDSDRTGEAFF
TGTGCCAGCAGTGACTCCGATAGGACAGGTGAAGCTTTCTTT
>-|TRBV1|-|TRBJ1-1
CTSSPSRDRGWTEAFF
TGCACCAGCAGCCCTAGCCGGGACAGGGGTTGGACTGAAGCTTTCTTT
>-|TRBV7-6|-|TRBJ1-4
CASSVGTHATNEKLFF
TGTGCCAGCAGCGTCGGGACTCATGCAACTAATGAAAAACTGTTTTTT
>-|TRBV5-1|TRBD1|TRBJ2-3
CASSLDPTLRTGTQYF
TGCGCCAGCAGCCTTGATCCAACCCTCCGGACAGGTACGCAGTATTTT
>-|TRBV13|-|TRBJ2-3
CASSSSRDWGETQYF
TGTGCCAGCAGCTCGTCCCGGGACTGGGGGGAAACGCAGTATTTT
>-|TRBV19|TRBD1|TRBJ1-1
CASQDRTLLNTEAFF
TGTGCCAGTCAGGACAGGACTCTCTTGAACACTGAAGCTTTCTTT
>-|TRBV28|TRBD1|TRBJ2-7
CASRPGTGPSYEQYF
TGTGCCAGCAGGCCCGGGACAGGGCCTTCCTACGAGCAGTACTTC
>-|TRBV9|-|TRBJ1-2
CASTATGPYANYGYTF
TGTGCCAGCACCGCAACAGGACCTTACGCTAACTATGGCTACACCTTC
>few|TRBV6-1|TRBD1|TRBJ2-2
CASSLDRGNTGELFF
TGTGCCAGCAGTCTAGACAGGGGTAACACCGGGGAGCTGTTTTTT
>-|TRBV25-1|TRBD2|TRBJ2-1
CASSGTSGGANEQFF
TGTGCCAGCAGTGGGACTAGCGGGGGGGCCAATGAGCAGTTCTTC
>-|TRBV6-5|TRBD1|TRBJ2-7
CASSSGQGIHEQYF
TGTGCCAGCAGTTCGGGACAGGGGATCCACGAGCAGTACTTC
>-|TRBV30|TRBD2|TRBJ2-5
CAWSNTLAGVYQETQYF
TGTGCCTGGAGTAATACTTTAGCGGGGGTGTACCAAGAGACCCAGTACTTC
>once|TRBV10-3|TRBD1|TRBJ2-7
CAISDLTGSRNEQYF
TGTGCCATCAGTGACCTGACAGGGTCAAGAAACGAGCAGTACTTC
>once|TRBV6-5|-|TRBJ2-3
CASSYQLSTDTQYF
TGTGCCAGCAGTTACCAACTGAGCACAGATACGCAGTATTTT
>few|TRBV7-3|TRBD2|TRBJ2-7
CASSLLLAGDRAYEQYF
TGTGCCAGCAGCTTATTACTAGCGGGAGATAGGGCCTACGAGCAGTACTTC
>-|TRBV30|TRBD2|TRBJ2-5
CAWSVGTSGRVWQETQYF
TGTGCCTGGAGTGTCGGGACTAGCGGGAGGGTTTGGCAAGAGACCCAGTACTTC
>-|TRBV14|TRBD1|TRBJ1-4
CASSQTTGEREKLFF
TGTGCCAGCAGCCAAACCACAGGGGAGAGGGAAAAACTGTTTTTT
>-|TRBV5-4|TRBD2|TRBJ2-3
CASSLGFPLAGTDTQYF
TGTGCCAGCAGCTTGGGATTTCCGCTAGCGGGCACAGATACGCAGTATTTT
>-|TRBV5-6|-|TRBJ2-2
CASSPTGTGELFF
TGTGCCAGCAGCCCTACTGGCACCGGGGAGCTGTTTTTT
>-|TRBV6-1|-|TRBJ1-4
CASSEAQGGNEKLFF
TGTGCCAGCAGTGAAGCGCAGGGAGGGAATGAAAAACTGTTTTTT
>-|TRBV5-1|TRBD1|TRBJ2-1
CASSLGQRYNEQFF
TGCGCCAGCAGCCTGGGACAGAGATACAATGAGCAGTTCTTC
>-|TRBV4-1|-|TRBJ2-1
CASSQRYNEQFF
TGCGCCAGCAGCCAGAGGTACAATGAGCAGTTCTTC
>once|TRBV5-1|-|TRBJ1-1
CASSLGHLNTEAFF
TGCGCCAGCAGCTTGGGACACCTGAACACTGAAGCTTTCTTT
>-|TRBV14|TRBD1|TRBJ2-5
CASSPWDRSVETQYF
TGTGCCAGCAGCCCCTGGGACAGATCGGTAGAGACCCAGTACTTC
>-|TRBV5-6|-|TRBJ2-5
CASRLEVRAETQYF
TGTGCCAGCAGGTTGGAGGTCAGGGCAGAGACCCAGTACTTC
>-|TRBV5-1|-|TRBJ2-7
CASSQSGQPYEQYF
TGCGCCAGCAGCCAATCGGGACAACCCTACGAGCAGTACTTC
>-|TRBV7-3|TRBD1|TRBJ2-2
CASSRQGGTGELFF
TGTGCCAGCAGCCGACAGGGGGGCACCGGGGAGCTGTTTTTT
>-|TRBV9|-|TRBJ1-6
CASSVGGAPLHF
TGTGCCAGCAGCGTAGGGGGAGCACCCCTCCACTTT
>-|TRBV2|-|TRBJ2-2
CASRDTYTGELFF
TGTGCCAGTCGGGACACCTACACCGGGGAGCTGTTTTTT
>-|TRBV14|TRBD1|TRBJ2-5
CASSRDREAWETQYF
TGTGCCAGCAGCCGGGACAGGGAGGCCTGGGAGACCCAGTACTTC
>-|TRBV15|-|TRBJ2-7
CATSRDRGRGYEQYF
TGTGCCACCAGCAGAGACAGGGGAAGGGGGTACGAGCAGTACTTC
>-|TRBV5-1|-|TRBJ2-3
CASSPGHGSASPETQYF
TGCGCCAGCAGCCCGGGTCACGGGTCAGCCTCCCCCGAGACGCAGTATTTT
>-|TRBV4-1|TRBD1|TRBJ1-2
CASSQDNRDSSGYTF
TGCGCCAGCAGCCAAGATAACCGGGACAGTAGTGGCTACACCTTC